Reported below is one TCR beta chain. The germline V gene has CDR1 KGHDR and CDR2 SFDVKD. This CDR3 is 15 amino acids long. Between the trimmed V and J ends, which lost 6 bases and 6 bases, there was a span of 16 bases. The authors reverse transcribed about 0.5 to 1 ug RNA with random hexamers. TCRdb analysed the immunoSEQ multiplex PCR reads with MiXCR anew, one entry per CDR3 protein. The data show about 240,000 distinct CDR3 sequences, 95% to 97% seen once. The record originates from a study of CD8 T cells in Susac syndrome. TEMRA cells underwent FACS enrichment and CD8+ and CD4+ T cells underwent negative isolation.

Input material: CD4+ T cells from PBMCs. This sequence originates from a human donor with Susac syndrome. V gene TRBV24-1 combines with J gene TRBJ2-2, with a possible D match to TRBD2 (6 bases). The CDR3 DNA is TGTGCCACCAGTCTCAGCGGGCCCGTCCCCGGGGAGCTGTTTTTT. Translation: CATSLSGPVPGELFF.